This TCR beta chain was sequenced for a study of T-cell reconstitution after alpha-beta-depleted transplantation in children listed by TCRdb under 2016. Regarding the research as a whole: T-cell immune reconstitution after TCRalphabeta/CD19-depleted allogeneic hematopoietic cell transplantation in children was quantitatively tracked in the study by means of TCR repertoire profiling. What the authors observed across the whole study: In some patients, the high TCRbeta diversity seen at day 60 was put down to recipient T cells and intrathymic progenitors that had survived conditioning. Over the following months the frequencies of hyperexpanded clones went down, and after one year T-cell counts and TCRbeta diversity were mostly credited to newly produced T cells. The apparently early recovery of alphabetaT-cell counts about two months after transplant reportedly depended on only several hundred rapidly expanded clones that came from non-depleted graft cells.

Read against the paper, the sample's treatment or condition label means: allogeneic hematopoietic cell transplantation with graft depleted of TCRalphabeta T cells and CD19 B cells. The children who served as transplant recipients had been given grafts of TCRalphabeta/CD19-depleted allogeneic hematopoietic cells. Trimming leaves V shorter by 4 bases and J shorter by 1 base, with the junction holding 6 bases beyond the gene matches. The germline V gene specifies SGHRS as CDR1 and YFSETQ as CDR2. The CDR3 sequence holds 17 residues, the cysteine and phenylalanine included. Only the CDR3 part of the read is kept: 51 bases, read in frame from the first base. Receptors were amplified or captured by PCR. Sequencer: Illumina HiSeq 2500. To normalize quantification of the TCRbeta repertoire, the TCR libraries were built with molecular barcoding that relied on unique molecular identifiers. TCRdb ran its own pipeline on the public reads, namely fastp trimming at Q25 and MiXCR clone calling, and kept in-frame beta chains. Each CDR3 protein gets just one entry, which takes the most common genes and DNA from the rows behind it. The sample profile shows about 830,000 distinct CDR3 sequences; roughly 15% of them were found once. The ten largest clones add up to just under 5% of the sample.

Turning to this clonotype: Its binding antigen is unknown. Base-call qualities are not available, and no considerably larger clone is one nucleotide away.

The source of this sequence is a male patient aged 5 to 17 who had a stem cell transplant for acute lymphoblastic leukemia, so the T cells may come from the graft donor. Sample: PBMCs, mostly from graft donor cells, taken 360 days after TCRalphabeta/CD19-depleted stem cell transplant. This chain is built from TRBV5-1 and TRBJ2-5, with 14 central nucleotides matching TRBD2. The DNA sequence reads TGCGCCAGCAGCCTCGGGACTAGCGGGAGCCCCCAAGAGACCCAGTACTTC. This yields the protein CASSLGTSGSPQETQYF.